The entry below gives a single T cell receptor (beta chain) sequence along with its context. The sample belongs to a study of graft-versus-host responses after intestinal transplantation. Some clones are missing from TCRdb's copy, which holds only in-frame ones; the method was immunoSEQ multiplex PCR. The profile covers 80,000 or so clones, with 80% to 95% appearing a single time and 0.55% to 0.8% taken by the ten largest. The germline gives CDR1 MNHEY, CDR2 SVGAGI. V was clipped by 4 bases and J by 4 bases; unmatched bases: 9. This CDR3 comprises 15 residues. V usage is TRBV6-5 and J usage is TRBJ1-2, with 7 positions matching TRBD1. This receptor was obtained from a human patient who received an intestinal transplant, so some T cells may come from the graft donor. Sequenced material: PBMCs, taken 98 days after intestinal transplantation. The CDR3 sequence: CASSSMDRQIYGYTF. For the CDR3, the DNA is TGTGCCAGCAGTTCCATGGACAGGCAGATCTATGGCTACACCTTC.